The 29 T cell receptor beta chains listed next were all sequenced from one sample in a study of cytomegalovirus exposure and HLA in healthy donors. The PCR made use of 60 Vbeta and 13 Jbeta primers. Libraries were prepared by immunoSEQ multiplex PCR; TCRdb keeps only in-frame clonotypes and omits some of them. The sample lists 85,000 to 130,000 clones, about 77% seen once, with over 3.5% in the top ten. The sample was PBMCs. These receptors originate from a woman in her 50s in good health and CMV-seropositive.

This clone was found a few times. J is TRBJ2-1 and V is TRBV9; the match to TRBD2 covers 8 bases. In germline, CDR1 is SGDLS, CDR2 YYNGEE. There are 15 residues in the CDR3. V gave up 2 bases and J gave up 0 bases; unmatched junction bases: 1. CDR3: CASSVSGGSYNEQFF. CDR3 DNA: TGTGCCAGCAGCGTGAGCGGGGGCTCCTACAATGAGCAGTTCTTC.

This clone came up a few times. The chain couples TRBV9 to TRBJ2-3; D gene ambiguous. The CDR3 is 14 residues long. V was shortened by 0 bases and J by 2 bases, with 7 bases between the two germline ends. Germline V lookup: CDR1 SGDLS, CDR2 YYNGEE. CDR3 in DNA: TGTGCCAGCAGCGTAGTAGCTTACACAGATACGCAGTATTTT. Translation: CASSVVAYTDTQYF.

The chain combines TRBV6-5 with TRBJ1-2; the match to TRBD1 covers 9 bases. The CDR3 is 15 amino acids. V gave up 4 bases and J gave up 3 bases; unmatched junction bases: 6. From germline, CDR1 is MNHEY and CDR2 SVGAGI. The CDR3 loop is CASSSPGTGHYGYTF. For the CDR3, the DNA is TGTGCCAGCAGTTCCCCCGGGACAGGGCACTATGGCTACACCTTC.

This chain connects TRBV19 to TRBJ2-3; maybe TRBD1 (6 bases). The length of the CDR3 is 15 residues. V lost 3 bases and J lost 3, with 13 bases in between. CDR1 and CDR2 (germline): LNHDA, SQIVND (reference sequence). The CDR3 DNA sequence: TGTGCCAGTAGTATCTTTGGGGGCAGTACAGATACGCAGTATTTT. Translated, it gives CASSIFGGSTDTQYF. The whole variable domain, remainder taken from reference TRBV19 and TRBJ2-3, is DGGITQSPKYLFRKEGQNVTLSCEQNLNHDAMYWYRQDPGQGLRLIYYSQIVNDFQKGDIAEGYSVSREKKESFPLTVTSAQKNPTAFYLCASSIFGGSTDTQYFGPGTRLTVL.

The V and J genes are TRBV27 and TRBJ2-6; D unclear. V dropped 1 base and J dropped 4 bases, with 2 bases sitting between them. The CDR3 is made up of 13 amino acids. Per germline, CDR1 MNHEY and CDR2 SMNVEV (reference sequence). CDR3 DNA: TGTGCCAGCAGTTTATTAGGGGCCAACGTCCTGACTTTC. Residues: CASSLLGANVLTF.

The genes are TRBV14 and TRBJ1-1; perhaps TRBD1 as D (5 bases). The V gene's germline CDR1 is SGHDN and CDR2 FVKESK. V lost 0 bases and J 1 base, leaving 9 bases between the germline ends. This CDR3 has 15 residues. CDR3 in amino acids: CASSQDRGPNTEAFF. The CDR3 DNA reads as TGTGCCAGCAGCCAAGATAGGGGCCCGAACACTGAAGCTTTCTTT.

The chain joins TRBV30 to TRBJ2-6, with 7 bases fitting TRBD1. Germline-derived CDR1 and CDR2 are GTSNPN and SVGIG (reference sequence). The ends lost 5 bases at V and 2 bases at J; junction bases unmatched: 0. The CDR3 has 13 residues. CDR3 sequence (DNA): TGTGCCTGGGACAGGGCTGGGGCCAACGTCCTGACTTTC. It translates to CAWDRAGANVLTF.

The rearrangement joins TRBV30 to TRBJ1-2; 9 bases match TRBD1. The germline V gene encodes CDR1 GTSNPN and CDR2 SVGIG (reference sequence). CDR3 length equals 13 residues. The V gene end was trimmed by 4 bases and the J gene end by 6 bases; junction bases not matched to a gene: 6. The chain's CDR3 is CAWTTGGRDGYTF. In DNA form, the CDR3 reads TGTGCCTGGACCACAGGGGGCAGGGATGGCTACACCTTC.

This rearrangement joins TRBV27 to TRBJ2-6, with D maybe TRBD2 (5 bases). Germline CDR1 MNHEY, CDR2 SMNVEV (reference sequence). The length of the CDR3 is 18 residues. The ends were cut back, 1 base at V and 0 bases at J, with 13 bases in the middle. The CDR3 region has the DNA TGTGCCAGCAGTTTATTAGGGCACGGGAACTCTGGGGCCAACGTCCTGACTTTC. Translated, it gives CASSLLGHGNSGANVLTF. Supplemented by reference TRBV27 and TRBJ2-6, the full variable domain reads EAQVTQNPRYLITVTGKKLTVTCSQNMNHEYMSWYRQDPGLGLRQIYYSMNVEVTDKGDVPEGYKVSRKEKRNFPLILESPSPNQTSLYFCASSLLGHGNSGANVLTFGAGSRLTVL.

A few counts support this clone. The chain employs TRBV5-6 and TRBJ2-2, with D hard to call. Germline-derived CDR1 and CDR2 are SGHDT and YYEEEE. CDR3 size: 14 residues. Trimming took off 1 base at V and 5 bases at J, with 9 bases between the two ends. In DNA form, the CDR3 reads TGTGCCAGCAGCTTGCTACAGATAACCGGGGAGCTGTTTTTT. Amino acid sequence: CASSLLQITGELFF.

The rearrangement uses TRBV2 and TRBJ1-5; 7 nucleotides agree with TRBD1. V gave up 4 bases and J gave up 0 bases; unmatched junction bases: 9. Germline CDR1 reads SNHLY; CDR2 reads FYNNEI. The CDR3 extends over 17 amino acids. The CDR3 DNA reads as TGTGCCAGCAGTGCCCGACAGGGACGATATAGCAATCAGCCCCAGCATTTT. Residues: CASSARQGRYSNQPQHF.

This clone was counted once. The chain carries TRBV7-6 and TRBJ1-5; no reliable D call. Trimming took off 5 bases at V and 0 bases at J, with 14 bases between the two ends. Germline V gives CDR1 SGHVS, CDR2 FNYEAQ. This CDR3 contains 16 residues. As DNA, the CDR3 is TGTGCCAGCAGCCCTCTTTCAGGTTATAGCAATCAGCCCCAGCATTTT. Translating it yields CASSPLSGYSNQPQHF.

This chain joins TRBV21-1 and TRBJ2-7; the table's TRBD1 call for D was not verified on the DNA. TRBV21-1 is an annotated pseudogene. The CDR3 is 15 residues long. Written as DNA, the CDR3 is TGTGCCAGCAGCAAAGCAAAGAAGGACAGAAACGAGCAGTACTTC. Residues: CASSKAKKDRNEQYF.

The V gene is TRBV7-6, the J gene TRBJ2-5, with 9 bases aligning to TRBD1. The last part of the DNA fits TRBJ2-7 better; the J call may be wrong. Germline V gene sequence: CDR1 SGHVS, CDR2 FNYEAQ. CDR3 length equals 15 residues. The CDR3 loop reads CASSLRGQGVGEQYF. In DNA, the CDR3 is TGTGCCAGCAGCTTAAGGGGACAGGGCGTAGGCGAGCAGTACTTC.

This clone was seen a handful of times. The J gene is TRBJ2-1, the V gene TRBV7-9; 9 nucleotides line up with TRBD1. J gave up 4 bases and V 3 bases, and 10 bases lay outside the gene matches. The CDR3 is 17 residues long. Per germline, CDR1 SEHNR and CDR2 FQNEAQ (reference sequence). The CDR3 sequence is CASSLGKQTGGYNEQFF. DNA for the CDR3: TGTGCCAGCAGCTTGGGGAAACAGACAGGGGGGTACAATGAGCAGTTCTTC.

This sequence joins TRBV5-4 and TRBJ2-1; tentative D call: TRBD1 (5 bases). Germline CDR1 reads SGHNT; CDR2 reads YYREEE (reference sequence). Trimming took off 0 bases at V and 2 bases at J, with 6 bases between the two ends. This CDR3 spans 14 amino acids. The CDR3 coding sequence is TGTGCCAGCAGCTTGGAGGACACCTACAATGAGCAGTTCTTC. This sequence encodes CASSLEDTYNEQFF.

The chain employs TRBV5-6 and TRBJ1-1; D is unclear. Germline V gene lookup returns CDR1 SGHDT and CDR2 YYEEEE. Trimming pared 4 bases from V and 6 bases from J, leaving 13 bases between. CDR3 length: 13 residues. The CDR3 loop reads CASSTRPGAEAFF. As DNA, the CDR3 is TGTGCCAGCAGCACCAGACCGGGAGCTGAAGCTTTCTTT.

This chain joins TRBV5-6 and TRBJ1-5, with a possible D match to TRBD1 (6 bases). The V gene lost 1 base and the J gene lost 6 bases, with 11 bases spanning the gap. This CDR3 is 14 amino acids long. The germline CDR1 and CDR2 sequences are SGHDT and YYEEEE. CDR3 sequence: CASSLSGEGQPQHF. The CDR3 DNA reads as TGTGCCAGCAGCTTGTCAGGGGAGGGTCAGCCCCAGCATTTT.

V and J are TRBV4-1 and TRBJ2-3; no reliable D call. The V end was cut by 4 bases, the J end by 5 bases, with 7 bases between. The length of the CDR3 is 12 residues. The germline CDR1 and CDR2 sequences are MGHRA and YSYEKL. CDR3 DNA: TGCGCCAGCAGCCCCCCCGGAGATACGCAGTATTTT. Its translation is CASSPPGDTQYF.

This clone was seen just once. The chain carries TRBV7-9 and TRBJ1-1; D not resolved. V was shortened by 6 bases and J by 5 bases, with 22 bases between the two germline ends. The germline V gene encodes CDR1 SEHNR and CDR2 FQNEAQ (reference sequence). This CDR3 has 16 residues. CDR3 coding DNA: TGTGCCAGCAGTCGGGAGGTCGGGATTAGGGAGACTGAAGCTTTCTTT. Protein: CASSREVGIRETEAFF.

The rearrangement joins TRBV15 to TRBJ2-1; TRBD2 aligns across 10 bases. The CDR3 totals 17 residues. Germline CDR1 is LNHNV and CDR2 is YYDKDF (reference sequence). After removal of 3 bases from V and 4 bases from J, the junction contained 9 bases not matched to a gene. CDR3 amino acids: CATSSYWTSGGYNEQFF. CDR3 nucleotide sequence: TGTGCCACCAGCAGCTATTGGACTAGCGGTGGTTACAATGAGCAGTTCTTC.

As regards this clone: At the DNA level, this CDR3 is encoded by other sequences in the same sample as well. The rearrangement links TRBV5-1 to TRBJ2-3, with D maybe TRBD2 (5 bases). CDR3 length: 15 amino acids. Germline V CDR1 and CDR2: SGHRS, YFSETQ. V was trimmed by 1 base and J by 1 base, leaving 10 bases between them. The CDR3 region has the DNA TGCGCCAGCAGCTTGTCTGGGCGGGGCACAGATACGCAGTATTTT. Translation: CASSLSGRGTDTQYF.

This clone was observed a single time. V gene TRBV5-5 combines with J gene TRBJ2-7; 9 bases fit TRBD2. After removal of 2 bases from V and 8 bases from J, the junction contained 11 bases not matched to a gene. The CDR3 sequence is 15 residues long. Germline V gene lookup returns CDR1 SGHKS and CDR2 YYEKEE (reference sequence). The CDR3 nucleotides are TGTGCCAGCAGCTTACCGACTAGCGGAGGGGGGCAGCAGTACTTC. Amino acids: CASSLPTSGGGQQYF. Complete variable domain (other parts from reference TRBV5-5 and TRBJ2-7): DAGVTQSPTHLIKTRGQQVTLRCSPISGHKSVSWYQQVLGQGPQFIFQYYEKEERGRGNFPDRFSARQFPNYSSELNVNALLLGDSALYLCASSLPTSGGGQQYFGPGTRLTVT.

CDR3 sequence: CASSPLNRDEQYF. The CDR3 DNA is TGTGCCAGCAGCCCACTAAACCGGGACGAGCAGTACTTC. This chain joins TRBV7-9 and TRBJ2-7, with unresolved D. Trimming left V 5 bases short and J 5 bases short, with 13 bases between. Germline V CDR1 and CDR2: SEHNR, FQNEAQ (reference sequence). The CDR3 has 13 residues.

The V gene is TRBV6-6, the J gene TRBJ2-3; no firm D call. Germline CDR1 reads MNHNY; CDR2 reads SVGAGI (reference sequence). V was trimmed by 5 bases and J by 5 bases, leaving 14 bases between them. This CDR3 contains 14 residues. CDR3 in amino acids: CASSPEIRRDTQYF. The CDR3 region has the DNA TGTGCCAGCAGTCCCGAAATACGCAGAGATACGCAGTATTTT.

The gene calls are TRBV14 and TRBJ2-2, with TRBD1 as a possible D gene (6 bases). The germline V and J ends were trimmed by 0 bases and 5 bases, with 13 bases remaining between them. Germline CDR1 and CDR2: SGHDN and FVKESK. This CDR3 region has 16 residues. CDR3: CASSQDDRQWTGELFF. CDR3 in DNA: TGTGCCAGCAGCCAAGATGACAGGCAGTGGACCGGGGAGCTGTTTTTT.

The chain carries TRBV7-2 and TRBJ1-5; weak D call: TRBD1 (5 bases). The V and J ends lost 2 bases and 7 bases respectively, with 15 bases between them. There are 15 residues in the CDR3. CDR1 SGHTA and CDR2 FQGNSA come from the germline V gene. The CDR3 region is CASSLRFGAGQPQHF. CDR3 sequence (DNA): TGTGCCAGCAGCTTAAGGTTCGGGGCGGGGCAGCCCCAGCATTTT.

The rearrangement uses TRBV5-1 and TRBJ2-7, with TRBD1 identical over 7 bases. Losses at the gene ends were 1 base for V and 4 bases for J; bases not matched to a gene: 5. Germline V gene data show CDR1 as SGHRS and CDR2 as YFSETQ. The CDR3 consists of 14 residues. The CDR3 DNA is TGCGCCAGCAGCTTGTTAGGGGGCGCGTACGAGCAGTACTTC. It translates to CASSLLGGAYEQYF.

The chain is built from TRBV19 and TRBJ2-2; 11 nucleotides align to TRBD2. This CDR3 comprises 23 residues. CDR1 is LNHDA and CDR2 is SQIVND in the germline V gene (reference sequence). With 1 base clipped from V and 1 base from J, the junction kept 20 bases outside the gene matches. CDR3 region: CASSIGPFVTTSGNPLNTGELFF. Written as DNA, the CDR3 is TGTGCCAGTAGTATAGGACCCTTCGTTACGACTAGCGGGAACCCTTTGAACACCGGGGAGCTGTTTTTT.